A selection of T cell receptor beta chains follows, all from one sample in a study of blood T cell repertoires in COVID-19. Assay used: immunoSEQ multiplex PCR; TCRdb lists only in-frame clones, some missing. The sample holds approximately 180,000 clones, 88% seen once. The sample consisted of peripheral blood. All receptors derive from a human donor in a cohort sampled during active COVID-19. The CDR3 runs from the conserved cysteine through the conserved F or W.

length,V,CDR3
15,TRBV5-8,CASSLGSNRDYGYTF
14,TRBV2,CASDSGRAVNTQYF
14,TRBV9,CASSGSGRALEQFF
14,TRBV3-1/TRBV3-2,CASSPRVVPYEQYF
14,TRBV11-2,CASSSTGFSYEQYF
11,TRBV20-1,CSARGSDTQYF
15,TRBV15,CATSSQGVTNYGYTF
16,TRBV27,CASSLDRVPTNEKLFF
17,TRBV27,CASSLSIAGGSYNEQFF
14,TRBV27,CASSSPGWGTEAFF
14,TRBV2,CASSQTGATGEQYF
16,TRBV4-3,CASSQEGQGFDGELFF
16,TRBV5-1,CASSLGGHPGADTQYF
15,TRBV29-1,CSVAPGQTLSYEQYF
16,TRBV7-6,CASSSRTQTGTDTQYF
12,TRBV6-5,CANRDRGYEQYF
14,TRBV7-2,CASGIGQGAYEQYF
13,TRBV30,CAWSVGGDQPQHF
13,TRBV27,CASRGTGGYEQYF
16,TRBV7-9,CASSLGAEGKSYGYTF
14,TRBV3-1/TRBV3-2,CASSRDNNNYGYTF
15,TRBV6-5,CASSYSRGSNSPLHF
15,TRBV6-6,CASSSDRGLNTEAFF
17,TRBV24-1,CATSDLLSGRSNGELFF
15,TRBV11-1,CASSFGLAGHNEQFF